The T cell receptor (beta chain) described here comes from a study of blood T cell repertoires in COVID-19. Whole-study context: The origin of the acute and convalescent COVID-19 samples was the United States, Italy and Spain. The analysed material was cDNA or gDNA that came from T cells, B-cell-depleted T cells, or PBMCs.

With 7 bases removed from V and 9 bases from J, the gap between germline ends came to 16 bases. This CDR3 has 13 amino acids. Germline V lookup: CDR1 SNHLY, CDR2 FYNNEI. In the authors' methods: Amplifying reference gene primers gave estimates of nucleated cell counts. The data were produced by immunoSEQ multiplex PCR, yet TCRdb's version contains in-frame clones alone and is incomplete. For V, J and clone size, that table is used; D and trimming come from the DNA. This sample has 100,000 or so clones, with over 80% found just once. The V call is TRBV2, the J call TRBJ2-1, with a possible D match to TRBD1 (6 bases). Material: peripheral blood. The sequence came from a man aged 45-65 years with acute or convalescent COVID-19. The chain's CDR3 is CASTGVEVGEQFF. CDR3 DNA: TGTGCCAGCACAGGGGTTGAGGTCGGTGAGCAGTTCTTC.